Listed below are T cell receptor beta chains from one sample, sequenced in a study of OX40 agonist ivuxolimab in advanced cancers. Profiled with immunoSEQ multiplex PCR; TCRdb holds only in-frame clones, not every one. Here the sample spans around 80,000 clones, more than 75% being singletons. The material was CD4+ or CD8+ T cells sorted from blood, obtained in a trial of the OX40 agonist ivuxolimab. Receptor source: an adult with an advanced solid tumor such as melanoma, head and neck, liver or kidney cancer. The CDR3 runs from the conserved cysteine through the conserved F or W. A D gene is named only where the DNA matches it firmly. Some rows mark clone size as missing; the rest say once, few, many or name a class of expanded clone.

CDR3 DNA: TGTGCCAGTAGTATCCAGGGAGGTACAGATACGCAGTATTTT
CDR3 protein: CASSIQGGTDTQYF
clone size: NA
V gene: TRBV19
J gene: TRBJ2-3
D gene: NA

CDR3 DNA: TGTGCCAGTACCCCCACCGGGACAGTGAACACCGGGGAGCTGTTTTTT
CDR3 protein: CASTPTGTVNTGELFF
clone size: NA
V gene: TRBV19
J gene: TRBJ2-2
D gene: TRBD1

CDR3 DNA: TGTGCCAGCAGTTCTGGAGTTAGCTCTGGAAACACCATATATTTT
CDR3 protein: CASSSGVSSGNTIYF
clone size: NA
V gene: TRBV6-6
J gene: TRBJ1-3
D gene: NA

CDR3 DNA: TGTGCCAGCAGCTTACTGGGGCAATCGAACACTGAAGCTTTCTTT
CDR3 protein: CASSLLGQSNTEAFF
clone size: NA
V gene: TRBV7-2
J gene: TRBJ1-1
D gene: NA

CDR3 DNA: TGTGCCAGCGGAAGACTAGCGGGGACAGGAGATACGCAGTATTTT
CDR3 protein: CASGRLAGTGDTQYF
clone size: NA
V gene: TRBV25-1
J gene: TRBJ2-3
D gene: TRBD2

CDR3 DNA: TGCGCCAGCAGCCGCCTCCTAGCGGGGGGAACCGGGGAGCTGTTTTTT
CDR3 protein: CASSRLLAGGTGELFF
clone size: once
V gene: TRBV4-3
J gene: TRBJ2-2
D gene: TRBD2

CDR3 DNA: TGTGCCAGCAGTGTGGGACTAGCGGGGAGCACAGATACGCAGTATTTT
CDR3 protein: CASSVGLAGSTDTQYF
clone size: NA
V gene: TRBV6-1
J gene: TRBJ2-3
D gene: TRBD2

CDR3 DNA: TGTGCCAGCAAACTAGCGGACCGCACAGATACGCAGTATTTT
CDR3 protein: CASKLADRTDTQYF
clone size: NA
V gene: TRBV19
J gene: TRBJ2-3
D gene: TRBD2

CDR3 DNA: TGTGCCAGCAGCTTAGGGTGGGACAGGGTGGAGACCCAGTACTTC
CDR3 protein: CASSLGWDRVETQYF
clone size: few
V gene: TRBV7-7
J gene: TRBJ2-5
D gene: TRBD1

CDR3 DNA: TGTGCCAGCAGGGGCAGGATCAGCTCCTACAATGAGCAGTTCTTC
CDR3 protein: CASRGRISSYNEQFF
clone size: NA
V gene: TRBV28
J gene: TRBJ2-1
D gene: NA

CDR3 DNA: TGTGCCAGCGTACCGGGGACCCACGGACGCTATGGCTACACCTTC
CDR3 protein: CASVPGTHGRYGYTF
clone size: NA
V gene: TRBV28
J gene: TRBJ1-2
D gene: NA

CDR3 DNA: TGTGCCAGTAGTGCCGACAGGGGAACCCCGTATGGCTACACCTTC
CDR3 protein: CASSADRGTPYGYTF
clone size: NA
V gene: TRBV19
J gene: TRBJ1-2
D gene: TRBD1

CDR3 DNA: TGCAGCGTTGAAGATTTATGGAACGGCTACACCTTC
CDR3 protein: CSVEDLWNGYTF
clone size: NA
V gene: TRBV29-1
J gene: TRBJ1-2
D gene: NA

CDR3 DNA: TGTGCCAGCAGCTTGCAGGGGGCCGGGGAGCTGTTTTTT
CDR3 protein: CASSLQGAGELFF
clone size: NA
V gene: TRBV7-9
J gene: TRBJ2-2
D gene: TRBD1

CDR3 DNA: TGCGCCAGCAGCCCCACAGGGCGGATGAACACTGAAGCTTTCTTT
CDR3 protein: CASSPTGRMNTEAFF
clone size: once
V gene: TRBV5-1
J gene: TRBJ1-1
D gene: NA

CDR3 DNA: TGTGCCAGTAGTCTCCGACAGGGAAACACCGGGGAGCTGTTTTTT
CDR3 protein: CASSLRQGNTGELFF
clone size: NA
V gene: TRBV19
J gene: TRBJ2-2
D gene: TRBD1

CDR3 DNA: TGTGCCAGCAGTTTTGGCGCAGGGGGCAGGTGGAATCAGCCCCAGCATTTT
CDR3 protein: CASSFGAGGRWNQPQHF
clone size: NA
V gene: TRBV28
J gene: TRBJ1-5
D gene: TRBD1

CDR3 DNA: TGTGCCAGCAGCTTAGTTGGAGATACGCAGTATTTT
CDR3 protein: CASSLVGDTQYF
clone size: NA
V gene: TRBV7-2
J gene: TRBJ2-3
D gene: NA

CDR3 DNA: TGTGCCAGCAGTTTCAGGGCCAGCTATGGCTACACCTTC
CDR3 protein: CASSFRASYGYTF
clone size: NA
V gene: TRBV28
J gene: TRBJ1-2
D gene: NA

CDR3 DNA: TGCAGCGCCCTAGTAGGGACAACGAACACCGGGGAGCTGTTTTTT
CDR3 protein: CSALVGTTNTGELFF
clone size: NA
V gene: TRBV29-1
J gene: TRBJ2-2
D gene: NA

CDR3 DNA: TGCGCCAGCAGCTTAGGTTACGGGTCTACCAAGGGAGACTCTGGAAACACCATATATTTT
CDR3 protein: CASSLGYGSTKGDSGNTIYF
clone size: NA
V gene: TRBV5-1
J gene: TRBJ1-3
D gene: NA

CDR3 DNA: TGTGCCAGCAGCTCCGGACTAGCGGGGGGGAATGAGCAGTTCTTC
CDR3 protein: CASSSGLAGGNEQFF
clone size: NA
V gene: TRBV11-1
J gene: TRBJ2-1
D gene: TRBD2

CDR3 DNA: TGTGCCAGCAGTTACGGCGGGGGGAGTCAAGAGACCCAGTACTTC
CDR3 protein: CASSYGGGSQETQYF
clone size: NA
V gene: TRBV6-5
J gene: TRBJ2-5
D gene: TRBD2

CDR3 DNA: TGTGCCAGCGGAGCGGAAGGGCATTCACCCCTCCACTTT
CDR3 protein: CASGAEGHSPLHF
clone size: NA
V gene: TRBV2
J gene: TRBJ1-6
D gene: NA

CDR3 DNA: TGCGCCAGCAGTGAGCAGCTGGGGGGACCAAACATTCAGTACTTC
CDR3 protein: CASSEQLGGPNIQYF
clone size: few
V gene: TRBV10-2
J gene: TRBJ2-4
D gene: NA

CDR3 DNA: TGCGCCAGCACCCTTGGTGGGCAGGGGGAGTCTGGCTACACCTTC
CDR3 protein: CASTLGGQGESGYTF
clone size: NA
V gene: TRBV5-1
J gene: TRBJ1-2
D gene: TRBD1

CDR3 DNA: TGTGCCAGCAGCGATTATATGGCTAGCGGGAGCACAGATACGCAGTATTTT
CDR3 protein: CASSDYMASGSTDTQYF
clone size: NA
V gene: TRBV7-2
J gene: TRBJ2-3
D gene: TRBD2

CDR3 DNA: TGTGCCATCGCCTCCCAGACTAGCCTTAACACCGGGGAGCTGTTTTTT
CDR3 protein: CAIASQTSLNTGELFF
clone size: NA
V gene: TRBV10-3
J gene: TRBJ2-2
D gene: TRBD2

CDR3 DNA: TGTGCCAGCAGTTTTCGTCTAGGGATGGCAGATACGCAGTATTTT
CDR3 protein: CASSFRLGMADTQYF
clone size: NA
V gene: TRBV27
J gene: TRBJ2-3
D gene: NA

CDR3 DNA: TGTGCCAGCAGTTACTCAGTCAGCTCCTACGAGCAGTACTTC
CDR3 protein: CASSYSVSSYEQYF
clone size: NA
V gene: TRBV6-5
J gene: TRBJ2-7
D gene: NA

CDR3 DNA: TGTGCCAGCAGCTTTAAGGCAGGAGGGGAGACCCAGTACTTC
CDR3 protein: CASSFKAGGETQYF
clone size: NA
V gene: TRBV7-6
J gene: TRBJ2-5
D gene: NA

CDR3 DNA: TGTGCCAGTAGTATCTCAGAGCATGAGCAGTTCTTC
CDR3 protein: CASSISEHEQFF
clone size: NA
V gene: TRBV19
J gene: TRBJ2-1
D gene: NA

CDR3 DNA: TGTGCCACCAACAGGGCGGGACTAGTTCCCACCGGGGAGCTGTTTTTT
CDR3 protein: CATNRAGLVPTGELFF
clone size: NA
V gene: TRBV15
J gene: TRBJ2-2
D gene: TRBD2

CDR3 DNA: TGTGCCAGCAGCCAAGGTTTAGCGGGGAATTCACCCCTCCACTTT
CDR3 protein: CASSQGLAGNSPLHF
clone size: once
V gene: TRBV4-2
J gene: TRBJ1-6
D gene: NA

CDR3 DNA: TGCGCCAGCAGCAGACCTTCGGATGAGCAGTTCTTC
CDR3 protein: CASSRPSDEQFF
clone size: NA
V gene: TRBV5-1
J gene: TRBJ2-1
D gene: NA

CDR3 DNA: TGTGCCAGTAGCTCCGATAGCAATCAGCCCCAGCATTTT
CDR3 protein: CASSSDSNQPQHF
clone size: NA
V gene: TRBV19
J gene: TRBJ1-5
D gene: NA

CDR3 DNA: TGTGCCAGTAGTGCTCAGGGGGCAGAGACCCAGTACTTC
CDR3 protein: CASSAQGAETQYF
clone size: NA
V gene: TRBV19
J gene: TRBJ2-5
D gene: TRBD1

CDR3 DNA: TGTGCCAGCAGCTTAGTAGGGCGCGGGAATGAAAAACTGTTTTTT
CDR3 protein: CASSLVGRGNEKLFF
clone size: NA
V gene: TRBV11-2
J gene: TRBJ1-4
D gene: NA

CDR3 DNA: TGTGCCAGCTCACCACCGGCTAGCGGGGGGGCAGATACGCAGTATTTT
CDR3 protein: CASSPPASGGADTQYF
clone size: NA
V gene: TRBV18
J gene: TRBJ2-3
D gene: TRBD2

CDR3 DNA: TGTGCCAGCAGCTCGATCCAGGGGTCCTACTATGGCTACACCTTC
CDR3 protein: CASSSIQGSYYGYTF
clone size: few
V gene: TRBV11-2
J gene: TRBJ1-2
D gene: NA

CDR3 DNA: TGTGCCAGCAGCGTAGGAGGGCTGGACTATGGCTACACCTTC
CDR3 protein: CASSVGGLDYGYTF
clone size: NA
V gene: TRBV9
J gene: TRBJ1-2
D gene: NA

CDR3 DNA: TGTGCCAGCAGCCCACAGGGTCCCGGGGCCAACGTCCTGACTTTC
CDR3 protein: CASSPQGPGANVLTF
clone size: NA
V gene: TRBV6-5
J gene: TRBJ2-6
D gene: NA

CDR3 DNA: TGTGCCAGCGGGGTTATTGGGGGGTCTGGAAACACCATATATTTT
CDR3 protein: CASGVIGGSGNTIYF
clone size: NA
V gene: TRBV5-6
J gene: TRBJ1-3
D gene: NA

CDR3 DNA: TGTGCCAGCAGCCGAGGGGGGGAGGGCACTGAAGCTTTCTTT
CDR3 protein: CASSRGGEGTEAFF
clone size: NA
V gene: TRBV6-5
J gene: TRBJ1-1
D gene: NA

CDR3 DNA: TGCGCCAGCAGCCAAGGAGGGTCAGCCAACACTGAAGCTTTCTTT
CDR3 protein: CASSQGGSANTEAFF
clone size: NA
V gene: TRBV4-3
J gene: TRBJ1-1
D gene: NA

CDR3 DNA: TGCGCCAGCAGCTTGGGAGGGACGCGTAATTCACCCCTCCACTTT
CDR3 protein: CASSLGGTRNSPLHF
clone size: NA
V gene: TRBV5-1
J gene: TRBJ1-6
D gene: NA

CDR3 DNA: TGTGCCAGCAGTTTCTCCGGGGCCGAAGAGACCCAGTACTTC
CDR3 protein: CASSFSGAEETQYF
clone size: NA
V gene: TRBV6-6
J gene: TRBJ2-5
D gene: NA

CDR3 DNA: TGTGCCATCAGAACAGGGGAGGGGGAAAAACTGTTTTTT
CDR3 protein: CAIRTGEGEKLFF
clone size: NA
V gene: TRBV10-3
J gene: TRBJ1-4
D gene: TRBD1

CDR3 DNA: TGTGCCAGCAGCTTTACAGGTGCAACTAATGAAAAACTGTTTTTT
CDR3 protein: CASSFTGATNEKLFF
clone size: NA
V gene: TRBV7-9
J gene: TRBJ1-4
D gene: NA

CDR3 DNA: TGTGCCAGCACCCCTCCTGTCGGGGAGCTGTTTTTT
CDR3 protein: CASTPPVGELFF
clone size: NA
V gene: TRBV28
J gene: TRBJ2-2
D gene: NA

CDR3 DNA: TGTGCCAGCAGCTCCGTCCTAGTTCTACACGAGCAGTACTTC
CDR3 protein: CASSSVLVLHEQYF
clone size: NA
V gene: TRBV11-2
J gene: TRBJ2-7
D gene: NA

CDR3 DNA: TGTGCCAGTAGTAACCCCGGGGGGAACAGGTACAATGAGCAGTTCTTC
CDR3 protein: CASSNPGGNRYNEQFF
clone size: once
V gene: TRBV19
J gene: TRBJ2-1
D gene: TRBD2

CDR3 DNA: TGTGCCAGCACCCTAAGGGGAGTTAACACCGGGGAGCTGTTTTTT
CDR3 protein: CASTLRGVNTGELFF
clone size: NA
V gene: TRBV6-6
J gene: TRBJ2-2
D gene: NA

CDR3 DNA: TGTGCCAGCAGCTTAGGCACAGAGGATACGCAGTATTTT
CDR3 protein: CASSLGTEDTQYF
clone size: NA
V gene: TRBV11-2
J gene: TRBJ2-3
D gene: NA

CDR3 DNA: TGCGCCAGCAGCTTGGAGGGGGGCACAACTAATGAAAAACTGTTTTTT
CDR3 protein: CASSLEGGTTNEKLFF
clone size: NA
V gene: TRBV5-1
J gene: TRBJ1-4
D gene: NA